A single sample gave rise to the 10 T cell receptor beta chains below, sequenced in a study of blood T cell repertoires in COVID-19. Method: immunoSEQ multiplex PCR; TCRdb's copy keeps in-frame clones and lacks some. Of 200,000 to 250,000 clones listed, 75% to 90% were seen once; the top ten hold less than 7.5%. Sequenced: peripheral blood. These receptors originate from a man aged 55 to 70 who had recovered from COVID-19.

The chain uses TRBV5-1 and TRBJ2-5; 10 bases fit TRBD2. This CDR3 has 16 residues. V shed 4 bases, J shed 2 bases, and the junction held 8 bases outside the gene matches. Per germline, CDR1 SGHRS and CDR2 YFSETQ. CDR3 coding DNA: TGCGCCAGCAGCCCCGGAAGCGGGGGGGAACAAGAGACCCAGTACTTC. It translates to CASSPGSGGEQETQYF.

V usage is TRBV6-2 or TRBV6-3 and J usage is TRBJ2-1; 11 bases are a match to TRBD2. V lost 5 bases, J lost 7 bases, and 7 bases stayed unmatched. Germline V CDR1 and CDR2: MNHEY, SVGEGT. This CDR3 is built from 15 residues. CDR3 residues: CASSLFSGRGNEQFF. The CDR3 coding sequence is TGTGCCAGCAGTCTCTTTAGCGGGAGGGGGAATGAGCAGTTCTTC.

This chain connects TRBV5-1 to TRBJ1-2; the D gene is possibly TRBD1 (6 bases). CDR3 length: 13 residues. CDR1 is SGHRS, CDR2 YFSETQ, per germline. Trimming removed 3 bases at V and 3 bases at J, with 9 bases between. The CDR3 region has the DNA TGCGCCAGCAGCTCACAGGGAGACTATGGCTACACCTTC. Amino acids: CASSSQGDYGYTF.

The V and J genes are TRBV11-2 and TRBJ2-3, with D perhaps matching TRBD2 (6 bases). Trimming took 7 bases from V and 2 from J, leaving 16 bases between them. This CDR3 is built from 15 residues. Germline V CDR1 and CDR2: SGHAT, FQNNGV. The CDR3 region is CASKTMGTPTDTQYF. DNA for the CDR3: TGTGCCAGCAAGACGATGGGGACTCCCACAGATACGCAGTATTTT.

The rearrangement links TRBV28 to TRBJ2-7; D remains ambiguous. The germline V gene encodes CDR1 MDHEN and CDR2 SYDVKM. The CDR3 spans 12 residues. V lost 5 bases and J lost 7, with 12 bases in between. The CDR3 here is CASSIPSIEQYF. CDR3 DNA: TGTGCCAGCAGTATCCCGAGTATAGAGCAGTACTTC.

V and J are TRBV12-2 and TRBJ1-5; the table's D call TRBD1 went unverified against the DNA. TRBV12-2 is a pseudogene. The CDR3 has 18 residues. This CDR3 reads CASRSRDRANYSNQPQHF. In DNA form, the CDR3 reads TGTGCAAGTCGCTCTCGGGACAGGGCAAACTATAGCAATCAGCCCCAGCATTTT.

The chain links TRBV5-1 to TRBJ2-1; 12 bases agree with TRBD2. CDR3 length: 16 residues. Germline lookup yields CDR1 SGHRS and CDR2 YFSETQ. J was trimmed by 6 bases and V by 3 bases; bases with no gene match: 7. The CDR3 DNA is TGCGCCAGCAGCTCGAAACTAGCGGGAGGTTTCAATGAGCAGTTCTTC. The encoded protein is CASSSKLAGGFNEQFF.

This clone was seen only once. The genes are TRBV15 and TRBJ1-2; the match to TRBD1 covers 9 bases. This CDR3 spans 15 amino acids. Trimming removed 3 bases from V and 3 bases from J; junction bases left unmatched: 5. Per the germline V gene, CDR1 is LNHNV and CDR2 is YYDKDF (reference sequence). DNA for the CDR3: TGTGCCACCAGCAGGGGGACAGGGTCTGACTATGGCTACACCTTC. Translating gives CATSRGTGSDYGYTF.

This chain uses TRBV19 with TRBJ2-1, with a weak D call TRBD2 (5 bases). V was cut by 3 bases and J by 0 bases, with 12 bases left in between. Germline V CDR1 and CDR2: LNHDA, SQIVND (reference sequence). The CDR3 runs to 16 residues. CDR3 nucleotides: TGTGCCAGTAGTATCCGCGGCGGGTTCTCCTACAATGAGCAGTTCTTC. The encoded protein is CASSIRGGFSYNEQFF.

A single count supports this clone. The genes are TRBV7-2 and TRBJ2-5; TRBD1 is a possible D gene (6 bases). V lost 4 bases and J lost 9, with 24 bases in between. This CDR3 comprises 16 residues. Germline-derived CDR1 and CDR2 are SGHTA and FQGNSA. The CDR3 loop is CASSSSPGHRTGAQYF. DNA of the CDR3: TGTGCCAGCAGCTCAAGTCCGGGACACAGGACTGGTGCCCAGTACTTC.